These 5 T cell receptor beta chains were all obtained from the same sample, sequenced in a study of blood T cell repertoires in COVID-19. TCRdb's copy holds only in-frame clones and misses some; the assay was immunoSEQ multiplex PCR. The table has 100,000 to 150,000 clones, about 81% seen once. The sequencing sample was made of PBMCs or T cells enriched from blood (not recorded which). These receptors all come from a man between 40 and 49 years old with acute COVID-19.

The genes are TRBV29-1 and TRBJ1-2; 7 bases are shared with TRBD1. CDR1 and CDR2 from the germline V gene are SQVTM and ANQGSEA. V lost 3 bases, J lost 8 bases, and 6 bases stayed unmatched. The CDR3 covers 12 residues. The CDR3 protein is CSVEGQGVGYTF. CDR3 nucleotide sequence: TGCAGCGTTGAGGGGCAGGGGGTCGGCTACACCTTC.

This clone was picked up a small number of times. The rearrangement joins TRBV6-1 to TRBJ2-3; D may be TRBD2 (6 bases). The length of the CDR3 is 16 residues. V lost 2 bases and J lost 4, with 16 bases in between. The germline CDR1 and CDR2 sequences are MNHNS and SASEGT. As DNA, the CDR3 is TGTGCCAGCAGTGAAAGGAGGGAGTGGGTCGCAGATACGCAGTATTTT. This sequence encodes CASSERREWVADTQYF.

The CDR3, as DNA: TGTGCCAGCAGTTACCGACAGGGGGGCACAGATACGCAGTATTTT. Translated, it gives CASSYRQGGTDTQYF. The chain carries TRBV6-5 and TRBJ2-3, with 9 bases aligning to TRBD1. The V segment lost 2 bases and the J segment 1 base; nucleotides outside the gene matches: 1. The CDR3 totals 15 residues. The V gene's germline CDR1 is MNHEY and CDR2 SVGAGI.

The rearrangement uses TRBV4-1 and TRBJ2-7; D perhaps matches TRBD1 (6 bases). Germline loops: CDR1 MGHRA, CDR2 YSYEKL. The CDR3 spans 15 residues. V gave up 3 bases and J gave up 5 bases, with 17 bases separating them. Written as DNA, the CDR3 is TGCGCCAGCAGCCAGACAGGAGTCAATACGGACGAGCAGTACTTC. Translating gives CASSQTGVNTDEQYF.

The rearrangement uses TRBV4-1 and TRBJ1-5; the D is unclear. V was pared by 4 bases and J by 3 bases, with 7 bases between. Germline V gene sequence: CDR1 MGHRA, CDR2 YSYEKL. This CDR3 has 13 amino acids. Written as DNA, the CDR3 is TGCGCCAGCAGCCCCGACACCAATCAGCCCCAGCATTTT. This translates into CASSPDTNQPQHF.